A single sample is the source of the 30 T cell receptor beta chains below, sequenced in a study of early T cells in non-severe SARS-CoV-2 infection. TCRdb reprocessed the 5' RACE reads with MiXCR, giving one entry per CDR3 protein. The data hold around 77,000 distinct CDR3 sequences, with 5% observed a single time. The sequences come from whole blood, collected at baseline. These receptor sequences come from an adult who was a healthcare worker with PCR-confirmed SARS-CoV-2 infection or an uninfected control (not recorded which).

The rearrangement links TRBV6-5 to TRBJ2-1, with 10 bases fitting TRBD2. The ends lost 10 bases at V and 3 bases at J; junction bases unmatched: 12. CDR3 length: 16 residues. CDR1 and CDR2 from the germline V gene are MNHEY and SVGAGI. Here the CDR3 reads CATRGGGLADYNEQFF. CDR3 in DNA: TGTGCCACCAGAGGAGGCGGACTAGCGGACTACAATGAGCAGTTCTTC.

This clonotype was detected a few times. The chain joins TRBV30 to TRBJ2-1; 11 bases match TRBD2. Germline loops: CDR1 GTSNPN, CDR2 SVGIG (reference sequence). This CDR3 region has 15 residues. The junction had 5 bases not matched to a gene; V was cut back by 0 bases and J by 7 bases. CDR3 residues: CAWSVRSSGRNEQFF. In DNA form, the CDR3 reads TGTGCCTGGAGTGTACGGTCTAGCGGGAGGAATGAGCAGTTCTTC. The variable domain in full, completed from reference TRBV30 and TRBJ2-1, reads SQTIHQWPATLVQPVGSPLSLECTVEGTSNPNLYWYRQAAGRGLQLLFYSVGIGQISSEVPQNLSASRPQDRQFILSSKKLLLSDSGFYLCAWSVRSSGRNEQFFGPGTRLTVL.

The table lists this clonotype with many counts. V and J are TRBV6-5 and TRBJ1-6; D perhaps matches TRBD1 (6 bases). The V gene lost 5 bases and the J gene lost 10 bases, with 12 bases spanning the gap. The CDR3 totals 13 residues. Germline lookup yields CDR1 MNHEY and CDR2 SVGAGI. The CDR3, as DNA: TGTGCCAGCAGTGACAGGATGGTCTCACCCCTCCACTTT. Encoded protein: CASSDRMVSPLHF.

The table lists this clonotype with a few counts. This rearrangement joins TRBV7-9 to TRBJ2-3; unclear D gene. The CDR3 is 14 amino acids. Germline V CDR1 and CDR2: SEHNR, FQNEAQ (reference sequence). Trimming stripped 5 bases from V and 3 bases from J, with 12 bases between. CDR3 protein: CASSILLLTDTQYF. CDR3 coding DNA: TGTGCCAGCAGCATCCTCCTGTTGACAGATACGCAGTATTTT. Supplemented by reference TRBV7-9 and TRBJ2-3, the full variable domain reads DTGVSQNPRHKITKRGQNVTFRCDPISEHNRLYWYRQTLGQGPEFLTYFQNEAQLEKSRLLSDRFSAERPKGSFSTLEIQRTEQGDSAMYLCASSILLLTDTQYFGPGTRLTVL.

Ten or more counts support this clonotype. The chain has TRBV7-2 and TRBJ1-1; D might be TRBD1 (6 bases). Trimming shortened V by 7 bases and J by 4 bases, and 16 bases separated the two germline ends. This CDR3 comprises 14 residues. Germline V gives CDR1 SGHTA, CDR2 FQGNSA. DNA of the CDR3: TGTGCCAGCACGCGAGGGGGGCTTGCCACTGAAGCTTTCTTT. It translates to CASTRGGLATEAFF.

The chain links TRBV6-1 to TRBJ1-6; D call uncertain. Trimming pared 3 bases from V and 7 bases from J, leaving 13 bases between. CDR3 length: 15 residues. The germline CDR1 and CDR2 sequences are MNHNS and SASEGT. CDR3 nucleotides: TGTGCCAGCAGTGAGTACGAAGGAAGGAATTCACCCCTCCACTTT. Its translation is CASSEYEGRNSPLHF.

This clonotype was found a few times. The gene calls are TRBV4-1 and TRBJ1-5; D gene unclear. CDR1 is MGHRA and CDR2 is YSYEKL in the germline V gene. CDR3 length: 16 amino acids. V was pared by 2 bases and J by 2 bases, with 13 bases between. The CDR3 loop reads CASSQSIRVGNQPQHF. The DNA for the CDR3 is TGCGCCAGCAGCCAAAGCATAAGGGTGGGCAATCAGCCCCAGCATTTT.

Ten or more counts support this clonotype. V usage is TRBV9 and J usage is TRBJ2-7; 7 bases match TRBD1. CDR3 length: 14 residues. V was clipped by 2 bases and J by 2 bases; unmatched bases: 4. CDR1 SGDLS and CDR2 YYNGEE come from the germline V gene. CDR3 in amino acids: CASSVGDSPYEQYF. The CDR3 region has the DNA TGTGCCAGCAGCGTGGGGGACAGCCCCTACGAGCAGTACTTC.

This clonotype was seen ten or more times. The chain links TRBV19 to TRBJ1-5; D might be TRBD1 (5 bases). CDR1 and CDR2 from the germline V gene are LNHDA and SQIVND (reference sequence). Trimming pared 5 bases from V and 3 bases from J, leaving 11 bases between. The CDR3 loop spans 14 amino acids. In nucleotides, the CDR3 is TGTGCCAGTAGTCGACGACAGCCCAATCAGCCCCAGCATTTT. Translating it yields CASSRRQPNQPQHF.

This clonotype has more than one count but fewer than ten. The rearrangement joins TRBV4-1 to TRBJ1-5; weak D call: TRBD1 (5 bases). CDR1 and CDR2 (germline): MGHRA, YSYEKL. Trimming stripped 1 base from V and 2 bases from J, with 9 bases between. CDR3 length equals 15 residues. The CDR3, as DNA: TGCGCCAGCAGCCAAGTCCCGGGGGGCAATCAGCCCCAGCATTTT. Encoded protein: CASSQVPGGNQPQHF.

In this sample, this clonotype turned up a few times. The chain recombines TRBV6-2 or TRBV6-3 with TRBJ1-1; D gene uncertain. Per the germline V gene, CDR1 is MNHEY and CDR2 is SVGEGT. V lost 3 bases and J lost 6, with 14 bases in between. CDR3 length: 14 amino acids. The CDR3 protein is CASSYSSAVPEAFF. The CDR3 DNA follows: TGTGCCAGCAGTTATTCGAGTGCGGTACCTGAAGCTTTCTTT.

This clonotype has at least ten counts. The DNA for the CDR3 is TGCAGCGTTAGCCTAGCGGGTACCCAAGAGACCCAGTACTTC. Translating gives CSVSLAGTQETQYF. This chain joins TRBV29-1 and TRBJ2-5; the match to TRBD2 covers 8 bases. Germline values: CDR1 SQVTM, CDR2 ANQGSEA. CDR3 size: 14 residues. V lost 5 bases and J lost 1; bases outside the gene matches: 6. The full variable domain, in which reference TRBV29-1 and TRBJ2-5 provide the parts outside the CDR3, is SAVISQKPSRDICQRGTSLTIQCQVDSQVTMMFWYRQQPGQSLTLIATANQGSEATYESGFVIDKFPISRPNLTFSTLTVSNMSPEDSSIYLCSVSLAGTQETQYFGPGTRLLVL.

This clonotype was seen repeatedly, ten times or more. The J gene is TRBJ2-1, the V gene TRBV24-1; no definite D call. Germline V gives CDR1 KGHDR, CDR2 SFDVKD. V lost 3 bases, J lost 9 bases, and 17 bases lay in between. The CDR3 totals 15 residues. CDR3 loop: CATSDPANSWGEQFF. The DNA of the CDR3 is TGTGCCACCAGTGATCCGGCAAATAGCTGGGGTGAGCAGTTCTTC.

This clonotype was seen a few times. This rearrangement joins TRBV5-1 to TRBJ2-7; 7 positions agree with TRBD2. CDR3 length equals 15 residues. Per germline, CDR1 SGHRS and CDR2 YFSETQ. Unmatched junction bases numbered 9, after V lost 4 bases and J lost 2 bases. For the CDR3, the DNA is TGCGCCAGCAGCCGCTTCGGGGGGAGCACCTACGAGCAGTACTTC. Translation: CASSRFGGSTYEQYF.

Many counts were recorded for this clonotype. The rearrangement uses TRBV11-1 and TRBJ2-1; tentative D call: TRBD1 (5 bases). Per germline, CDR1 SGHAT and CDR2 FQDESV (reference sequence). The V end was cut by 2 bases, the J end by 3 bases, with 8 bases between. The CDR3 totals 14 residues. In DNA, the CDR3 is TGTGCCAGCAGCTTACAGGGTTTCTACAATGAGCAGTTCTTC. It codes for CASSLQGFYNEQFF.

In its sample, this clonotype was seen many times. The chain employs TRBV20-1 and TRBJ2-7, with 8 bases identical to TRBD2. The CDR3 consists of 13 residues. Germline CDR1 DFQATT, CDR2 SNEGSKA (reference sequence). The V gene end was trimmed by 5 bases and the J gene end by 7 bases; junction bases not matched to a gene: 10. The CDR3 DNA sequence: TGCAGTGCTCCCCTAACAGGCGGGAGGGAGCAGTACTTC. Its translation is CSAPLTGGREQYF.

J is TRBJ2-1 and V is TRBV24-1; D might be TRBD1 (5 bases). V was trimmed by 5 bases and J by 2 bases, leaving 15 bases between them. The CDR3 totals 16 residues. Germline CDR1 is KGHDR and CDR2 is SFDVKD. In DNA form, the CDR3 reads TGTGCCACCAGTGGCGCACCTAAAGGGGCCTACAATGAGCAGTTCTTC. The encoded protein is CATSGAPKGAYNEQFF.

This clonotype was seen at least ten times. The gene calls are TRBV29-1 and TRBJ2-1; 7 bases align to TRBD2. J lost 2 bases, V lost 6 bases, and 4 bases had no gene match. CDR1 and CDR2 (germline): SQVTM, ANQGSEA. The CDR3 has 13 residues. The CDR3 loop is CSVGGGPYNEQFF. For the CDR3, the DNA is TGCAGCGTGGGGGGGGGTCCCTACAATGAGCAGTTCTTC.

At least ten counts were recorded for this clonotype. The V gene is TRBV9, the J gene TRBJ2-7, with TRBD1 matching over 9 bases. V dropped 3 bases and J dropped 4; count of bases not matched to a gene: 2. Germline assignment: CDR1 SGDLS and CDR2 YYNGEE. The CDR3 contains 13 residues. This chain's CDR3 is CASSAQGAYEQYF. CDR3 coding DNA: TGTGCCAGCAGCGCACAGGGGGCGTACGAGCAGTACTTC.

This chain uses TRBV6-5 with TRBJ2-7; no definite D call. Germline lookup yields CDR1 MNHEY and CDR2 SVGAGI. Trimming removed 0 bases from V and 3 bases from J, with 15 bases in between. The CDR3 consists of 16 residues. CDR3 coding DNA: TGTGCCAGCAGTTACTCCGGCGGCTTTTCCTACTACGAGCAGTACTTC. It is translated as CASSYSGGFSYYEQYF.

This clonotype was counted at least ten times. This sequence joins TRBV30 and TRBJ2-7; 8 bases align to TRBD1. V trimming: 2 bases; J trimming: 3 bases; junction bases outside the gene matches: 6. The CDR3 covers 14 residues. CDR1 GTSNPN and CDR2 SVGIG come from the germline V gene (reference sequence). CDR3 bases: TGTGCCTGGAGTCCCGGGACAGGAGGCTACGAGCAGTACTTC. This translates into CAWSPGTGGYEQYF.

The CDR3 here is CASSKGSGNQPQHF. Here the CDR3 DNA reads TGTGCCAGCTCGAAGGGGAGTGGGAATCAGCCCCAGCATTTT. The chain carries TRBV18 and TRBJ1-5, with D perhaps matching TRBD1 (5 bases). The ends were cut back, 6 bases at V and 4 bases at J, with 13 bases in the middle. The germline CDR1 and CDR2 sequences are KGHSH and LQKENI. This CDR3 spans 14 amino acids.

The chain is built from TRBV10-3 and TRBJ2-7; 9 nucleotides match TRBD2. The CDR3 runs 15 residues. J lost 4 bases, V lost 3 bases, and 7 bases had no gene match. Germline CDR1 is ENHRY and CDR2 is SYGVKD. The CDR3 reads CAISDLDSGSYEQYF. The CDR3 DNA reads as TGTGCCATCAGTGATTTGGATAGCGGGAGTTACGAGCAGTACTTC.

This clonotype has ten or more counts. V gene TRBV28 combines with J gene TRBJ2-3; D is unresolved. CDR3 length: 17 residues. V dropped 4 bases and J dropped 2 bases, with 19 bases sitting between them. From germline, CDR1 is MDHEN and CDR2 SYDVKM. The CDR3 region is CASSSPLRLVNTDTQYF. For the CDR3, the DNA is TGTGCCAGCAGTTCTCCCCTCCGATTAGTAAACACAGATACGCAGTATTTT.

The J gene is TRBJ2-5, the V gene TRBV5-1; no firm D call. The CDR3 has 14 amino acids. CDR1 and CDR2 (germline): SGHRS, YFSETQ. Trimming left V 4 bases short and J 5 bases short, with 15 bases between. As DNA, the CDR3 is TGCGCCAGCAGCCCCATGGCGGACGAGGAGACCCAGTACTTC. It is translated as CASSPMADEETQYF.

The chain is built from TRBV5-5 and TRBJ1-4; D not resolved. The CDR3 is made up of 16 amino acids. Germline CDR1 reads SGHKS; CDR2 reads YYEKEE (reference sequence). The V end lost 3 bases, the J end lost 4 bases, and 16 bases lay between the germline ends. CDR3 amino acids: CASSSPVGRDNEKLFF. For the CDR3, the DNA is TGTGCCAGCAGCTCCCCGGTGGGGAGGGATAATGAAAAACTGTTTTTT.

This clonotype was seen at least ten times. This chain links TRBV20-1 with TRBJ2-1; D perhaps matches TRBD2 (6 bases). CDR1 and CDR2 (germline): DFQATT, SNEGSKA (reference sequence). CDR3 size: 11 residues. The CDR3 DNA reads as TGCAGCCCTCCCCTCGGGGGTGGGCAGTTCTTC. It yields the protein CSPPLGGGQFF.

In its sample, this clonotype was seen many times. This chain links TRBV29-1 with TRBJ1-2; D is perhaps TRBD1 (6 bases). The germline CDR1 and CDR2 sequences are SQVTM and ANQGSEA. Trimming took 6 bases from V and 2 from J, leaving 13 bases between them. The CDR3 sequence is 13 residues long. The CDR3 DNA is TGCAGCGTCTCACCCCAGGGGAACTATGGCTACACCTTC. Translation: CSVSPQGNYGYTF.

In this sample, this clonotype turned up many times. The V and J genes are TRBV12-3 or TRBV12-4 and TRBJ2-1; D gene uncertain. V was pared by 4 bases and J by 5 bases, with 12 bases between. This CDR3 comprises 14 residues. CDR3 in DNA: TGTGCCAGCAGTTCCTCCTGGCCGGACAATGAGCAGTTCTTC. Translated: CASSSSWPDNEQFF.

This clonotype was counted between two and nine times. V gene TRBV6-5 combines with J gene TRBJ1-6; possible D gene TRBD1, 6 bases. From germline, CDR1 is MNHEY and CDR2 SVGAGI. V gave up 2 bases and J gave up 6 bases, with 14 bases separating them. CDR3 length: 16 residues. CDR3 protein: CASSYQADSPNSPLHF. Written as DNA, the CDR3 is TGTGCCAGCAGTTACCAAGCGGACAGCCCTAATTCACCCCTCCACTTT.